This TCR beta chain was captured in a study of cytomegalovirus exposure and HLA in healthy donors. The study's findings and limits: Some public TCRs appeared in many individuals, while most sequences were rare. Cytomegalovirus association was assigned to about 150 TCR beta chains. Sequences of the TCR beta chain were said to predict the HLA-A and HLA-B alleles of most subjects accurately.

The junction had 10 bases not matched to a gene; V was cut back by 5 bases and J by 0 bases. CDR3 length: 17 residues. Germline V gene data show CDR1 as SEHNR and CDR2 as FQNEAQ (reference sequence). Only a few counts were recorded for this clone. No antigen is known for it. PCR amplification relied on 60 Vbeta primers (plus 13 Jbeta primers). Profiled with immunoSEQ multiplex PCR; TCRdb holds only in-frame clones, not every one. The sample lists 200,000 to 250,000 clones; 80% to 90% were seen once. The V and J genes are TRBV7-9 and TRBJ2-5, with TRBD2 matching 9 bases. The source material was PBMCs. The clonotype was recovered from a woman under 30 in good health and CMV-seronegative. This CDR3 reads CASSLRRASGNQETQYF. Written as DNA, the CDR3 is TGTGCCAGCAGCCTAAGGAGGGCTAGCGGGAACCAAGAGACCCAGTACTTC.